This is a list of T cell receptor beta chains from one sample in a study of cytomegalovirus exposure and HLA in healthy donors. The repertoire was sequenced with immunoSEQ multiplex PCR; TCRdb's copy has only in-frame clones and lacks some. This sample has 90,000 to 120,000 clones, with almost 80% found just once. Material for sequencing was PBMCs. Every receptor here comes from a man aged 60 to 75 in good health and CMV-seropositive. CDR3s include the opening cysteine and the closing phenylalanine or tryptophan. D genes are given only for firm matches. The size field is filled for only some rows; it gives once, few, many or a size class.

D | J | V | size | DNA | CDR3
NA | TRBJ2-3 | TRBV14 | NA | TGTGCCAGCAGCCCCCGGGGAGCTGGGGTGGGAAATACGCAGTATTTT | CASSPRGAGVGNTQYF
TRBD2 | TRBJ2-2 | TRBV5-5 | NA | TGTGCCAGCAGCTTGGACCGGGGGGGCTTCACCGGGGAGCTGTTTTTT | CASSLDRGGFTGELFF
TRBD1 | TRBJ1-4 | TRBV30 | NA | TGTGCCTGGAGTCGACAGGGAAATGAAAAACTGTTTTTT | CAWSRQGNEKLFF
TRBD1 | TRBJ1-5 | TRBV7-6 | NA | TGTGCCAGCAGCATTGGACAGGGCAGCAATCAGCCCCAGCATTTT | CASSIGQGSNQPQHF
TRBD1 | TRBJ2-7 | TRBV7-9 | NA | TGTTCCAGCAGAGGCTTAACAGGGGGCGAGCAGTACTTC | CSSRGLTGGEQYF
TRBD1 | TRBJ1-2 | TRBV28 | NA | TGTGCCAGCACTCAACAGGGGCATGGCTACACCTTC | CASTQQGHGYTF
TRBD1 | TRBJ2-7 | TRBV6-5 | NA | TGTGCCAGCACCCCGGGACAGGGCTACGAGCAGTACTTC | CASTPGQGYEQYF
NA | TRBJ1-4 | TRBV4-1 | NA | TGCGCCAGCAGCCAAGATGGGGCGGGTTGGGGGGGCTTTGCAACTAATGAAAAACTGTTTTTT | CASSQDGAGWGGFATNEKLFF
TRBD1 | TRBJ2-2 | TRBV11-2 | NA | TGTGCCAGCAGCCGCTCGACAGGGACAAACACCGGGGAGCTGTTTTTT | CASSRSTGTNTGELFF
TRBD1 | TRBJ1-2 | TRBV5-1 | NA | TGCGCCAGCAGCCGGGACAGCTATGGCTACACCTTC | CASSRDSYGYTF
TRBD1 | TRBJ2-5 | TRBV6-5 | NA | TGTGCCAGCAGACGCCTAACAGGGGGCGGTGAGACCCAGTACTTC | CASRRLTGGGETQYF
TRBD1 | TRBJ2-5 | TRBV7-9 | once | TGTGCCAGCAGCCAACGGACAGGGAGAGAGACCCAGTACTTC | CASSQRTGRETQYF
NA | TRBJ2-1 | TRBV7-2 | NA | TGTGGCAAGGGGGGGTCGAGCTCCTACAATGAGCAGTTCTTC | CGKGGSSSYNEQFF
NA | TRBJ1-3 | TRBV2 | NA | TGTGCCAGCAGTGAAGGGGGGCGAACCTCTGGAAACACCATATATTTT | CASSEGGRTSGNTIYF
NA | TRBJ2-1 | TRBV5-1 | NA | TGCGCCAGCAGCTTGGGTGCAGGGAATGAGCAGTTCTTC | CASSLGAGNEQFF
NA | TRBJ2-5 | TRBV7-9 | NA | TGTTCCAGCAGCTTAGTCAGGGGCCAAGAGACCCAGTACTTC | CSSSLVRGQETQYF
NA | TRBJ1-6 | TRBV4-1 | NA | TGCGCCAGCAGTTCGCAACCCCCAGGGGATAATTCACCCCTCCACTTT | CASSSQPPGDNSPLHF
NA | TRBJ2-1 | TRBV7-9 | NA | TGTGCCAGCAGCTTCCGGGACAATGAGCAGTTCTTC | CASSFRDNEQFF
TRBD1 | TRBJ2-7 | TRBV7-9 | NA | TGTGCCAGCAGCTCTAGAGGGGGCCGATACTCCTACGAGCAGTACTTC | CASSSRGGRYSYEQYF
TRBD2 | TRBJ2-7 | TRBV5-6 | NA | TGTGCCAGCAGCCGGGAGGAGGGCGAGCAGTACTTC | CASSREEGEQYF
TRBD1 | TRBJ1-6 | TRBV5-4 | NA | TGTGCCACCGGGACAGGGGGTAATTCACCCCTCCACTTT | CATGTGGNSPLHF
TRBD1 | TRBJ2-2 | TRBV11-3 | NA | TGTGCCAGCAGCCCCGGGACAGGGGCCGGGGAGCTGTTTTTT | CASSPGTGAGELFF
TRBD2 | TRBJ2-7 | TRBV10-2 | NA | TGCGCCAGCAGTGCCCAACCCCCCGGGACTAGCAATCACGAGCAGTACTTC | CASSAQPPGTSNHEQYF
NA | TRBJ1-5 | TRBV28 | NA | TGTGCCAGCAGTTCATTCAGGTGGCTGGATTATGAGCCCCAGCATTTT | CASSSFRWLDYEPQHF
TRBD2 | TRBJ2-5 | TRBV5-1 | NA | TGCGCCAGCAGCTTGGGACTAGCGGGGGGATATGAGACCCAGTACTTC | CASSLGLAGGYETQYF
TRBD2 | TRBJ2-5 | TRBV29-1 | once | TGCAGCGTTTCTAGCGGGGGGTACCAAGAGACCCAGTACTTC | CSVSSGGYQETQYF
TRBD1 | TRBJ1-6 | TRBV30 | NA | TGTGCCTGGAGTAGGGGACAGAGCTCCTATAATTCACCCCTCCACTTT | CAWSRGQSSYNSPLHF
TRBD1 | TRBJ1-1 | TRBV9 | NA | TGTGCCAGCAGCGCTACAGGGGGCTACACTGAAGCTTTCTTT | CASSATGGYTEAFF